The 26 T cell receptor beta chains in this list originate from one sample, sequenced in a study of OX40 agonist ivuxolimab in advanced cancers. TCRdb's copy holds only in-frame clones and misses some; the assay was immunoSEQ multiplex PCR. This table has tens of thousands of clones, about 90% appearing once. Sequenced here: CD4+ or CD8+ T cells sorted from blood, sampled in a trial of the OX40 agonist ivuxolimab. All receptors come from an adult with an advanced solid tumor such as melanoma, head and neck, liver or kidney cancer.

V and J are TRBV6-6 and TRBJ2-7, with D possibly being TRBD1 (5 bases). Trimming took off 2 bases at V and 6 bases at J, with 8 bases between the two ends. Looked up from germline, CDR1 is MNHNY and CDR2 is SVGAGI (reference sequence). The CDR3 is 12 residues long. The CDR3 spells CASSYAGIEQYF. CDR3 DNA: TGTGCCAGCAGTTACGCAGGGATCGAGCAGTACTTC.

V is TRBV9 and J is TRBJ2-2, with D perhaps TRBD2 (5 bases). The CDR3 consists of 14 residues. The V end was cut by 7 bases, the J end by 3 bases, with 13 bases between. In germline, CDR1 is SGDLS, CDR2 YYNGEE. The CDR3 nucleotides read TGTGCCAGCCTGAGGGCAGACCACACCGGGGAGCTGTTTTTT. This sequence encodes CASLRADHTGELFF. Complete variable domain (other parts from reference TRBV9 and TRBJ2-2): DSGVTQTPKHLITATGQRVTLRCSPRSGDLSVYWYQQSLDQGLQFLIQYYNGEERAKGNILERFSAQQFPDLHSELNLSSLELGDSALYFCASLRADHTGELFFGEGSRLTVL.

This chain uses TRBV29-1 with TRBJ2-7, with D uncertain. Between the trimmed V and J ends, which lost 1 base and 0 bases, there was a span of 13 bases. Looked up from germline, CDR1 is SQVTM and CDR2 is ANQGSEA. The CDR3 is 15 amino acids. This chain's CDR3 is CSVEAGLSSSYEQYF. CDR3 nucleotides: TGCAGCGTTGAAGCCGGTCTAAGTAGCTCCTACGAGCAGTACTTC.

V usage is TRBV6-5 and J usage is TRBJ2-3; D unresolved. The CDR3 extends over 16 amino acids. Trimming removed 4 bases from V and 4 bases from J, with 18 bases in between. Germline loops: CDR1 MNHEY, CDR2 SVGAGI. The CDR3 loop is CASSSFIGMKADTQYF. The CDR3 DNA reads as TGTGCCAGCAGTTCTTTTATCGGCATGAAGGCAGATACGCAGTATTTT.

The chain has TRBV6-1 and TRBJ2-2; 7 nucleotides agree with TRBD1. The germline CDR1 and CDR2 sequences are MNHNS and SASEGT. The CDR3 is made up of 13 amino acids. The V segment lost 6 bases and the J segment 5 bases; nucleotides outside the gene matches: 3. DNA of the CDR3: TGTGCCAGCAGGAAACAGGGGACCGGGGAGCTGTTTTTT. Translating it yields CASRKQGTGELFF.

The genes are TRBV4-1 and TRBJ1-2; 8 bases are shared with TRBD1. The CDR3 has 14 residues. The germline V gene encodes CDR1 MGHRA and CDR2 YSYEKL. V was pared by 2 bases and J by 5 bases, with 4 bases of the junction left unmatched. This CDR3 reads CASSQFDRGYGYTF. CDR3 bases: TGCGCCAGCAGCCAATTCGACAGGGGTTATGGCTACACCTTC.

The chain uses TRBV28 and TRBJ1-5; the match to TRBD1 covers 8 bases. The V segment lost 2 bases and the J segment 7 bases; nucleotides outside the gene matches: 7. The length of the CDR3 is 15 residues. CDR1 and CDR2 (germline): MDHEN, SYDVKM. In nucleotides, the CDR3 is TGTGCCAGCAGTTTAGGCCCAGGGGGCGCGCAGCCCCAGCATTTT. It yields the protein CASSLGPGGAQPQHF.

V is TRBV6-4 and J is TRBJ1-5; weak D call: TRBD1 (5 bases). From germline, CDR1 is MRHNA and CDR2 SNTAGT. The CDR3 contains 15 residues. Trimming stripped 4 bases from V and 3 bases from J, with 13 bases between. CDR3 amino acids: CASSVTGAPNQPQHF. In DNA form, the CDR3 reads TGTGCCAGCAGTGTAACCGGGGCCCCCAATCAGCCCCAGCATTTT.

The chain joins TRBV6-6 to TRBJ2-2, with D perhaps matching TRBD1 (5 bases). The CDR3 has 16 amino acids. The germline V gene has CDR1 MNHNY and CDR2 SVGAGI (reference sequence). The V gene lost 0 bases and the J gene lost 7 bases, with 15 bases spanning the gap. CDR3 nucleotides: TGTGCCAGCAGTTACTCATCCAGGGAAGGCGTCGGGGAGCTGTTTTTT. It translates to CASSYSSREGVGELFF.

V gene TRBV28 combines with J gene TRBJ1-5; D remains ambiguous. The CDR3 is 14 amino acids. Germline loops: CDR1 MDHEN, CDR2 SYDVKM. The V end was cut by 2 bases, the J end by 0 bases, with 5 bases between. As DNA, the CDR3 is TGTGCCAGCAGTTTACCAATTAGCAATCAGCCCCAGCATTTT. Translation gives CASSLPISNQPQHF.

The chain uses TRBV13 and TRBJ1-1; TRBD1 aligns across 7 bases. The CDR3 contains 14 residues. V trimming: 5 bases; J trimming: 4 bases; junction bases outside the gene matches: 7. Per germline, CDR1 PRHDT and CDR2 FYEKMQ (reference sequence). The CDR3 region is CASSKYRGATEAFF. The CDR3 nucleotides are TGTGCCAGCAGCAAGTACAGGGGAGCCACTGAAGCTTTCTTT.

The chain couples TRBV6-5 to TRBJ2-1; 11 bases line up with TRBD1. Germline loops: CDR1 MNHEY, CDR2 SVGAGI. Trimming took 4 bases from V and 4 from J; bases not matched to a gene: 3. The CDR3 sequence is 15 residues long. The CDR3 coding sequence is TGTGCCAGCAGTTTAGGGACAGGGGGATACAATGAGCAGTTCTTC. Its translation: CASSLGTGGYNEQFF.

The chain links TRBV6-4 to TRBJ2-3; no firm D call. Trimming pared 2 bases from V and 0 bases from J, leaving 6 bases between. Germline CDR1 is MRHNA and CDR2 is SNTAGT. The CDR3 is 14 residues long. The CDR3 region has the DNA TGTGCCAGCAGTGACGGGGTCAGCACAGATACGCAGTATTTT. It encodes CASSDGVSTDTQYF.

J is TRBJ2-1 and V is TRBV6-6; 9 bases match TRBD2. Germline V CDR1 and CDR2: MNHNY, SVGAGI (reference sequence). The length of the CDR3 is 14 residues. Trimming at V came to 7 bases and at J to 4 bases, leaving 5 bases not matched to a gene. The CDR3: CASNLAGFYNEQFF. CDR3 nucleotides: TGTGCCAGCAACCTAGCGGGATTTTACAATGAGCAGTTCTTC.

V is TRBV2 and J is TRBJ1-6; D is undetermined. CDR1 is SNHLY and CDR2 is FYNNEI in the germline V gene. Trimming cost V 3 bases and J 10 bases, with 13 bases left between them. This CDR3 has 14 amino acids. The CDR3 DNA sequence: TGTGCCAGCAGTGATCCCAGGACGGGGTCACCCCTCCACTTT. It codes for CASSDPRTGSPLHF. The whole variable domain, filled in from reference TRBV2 and TRBJ1-6, reads EPEVTQTPSHQVTQMGQEVILRCVPISNHLYFYWYRQILGQKVEFLVSFYNNEISEKSEIFDDQFSVERPDGSNFTLKIRSTKLEDSAMYFCASSDPRTGSPLHFGNGTRLTVT.

This chain connects TRBV5-4 to TRBJ1-5; D remains ambiguous. Germline values: CDR1 SGHNT, CDR2 YYREEE (reference sequence). The CDR3 contains 12 residues. With 1 base removed from V and 7 bases from J, the gap between germline ends came to 6 bases. CDR3 DNA sequence: TGTGCCAGCAGCTTGAATGGGCAGCCCCAGCATTTT. Amino acids: CASSLNGQPQHF. The whole variable domain, filled in from reference TRBV5-4 and TRBJ1-5, reads ETGVTQSPTHLIKTRGQQVTLRCSSQSGHNTVSWYQQALGQGPQFIFQYYREEENGRGNFPPRFSGLQFPNYSSELNVNALELDDSALYLCASSLNGQPQHFGDGTRLSIL.

The chain recombines TRBV9 with TRBJ2-7; D might be TRBD2 (5 bases). The V and J ends lost 0 bases and 5 bases respectively, with 15 bases between them. CDR3 size: 15 residues. Looked up from germline, CDR1 is SGDLS and CDR2 is YYNGEE. CDR3 nucleotides: TGTGCCAGCAGCGTAGCCCGGTGGGAGAAAAACGAGCAGTACGTC. Amino acids: CASSVARWEKNEQYV.

This rearrangement joins TRBV30 to TRBJ2-3; 10 nucleotides align to TRBD1. The CDR3 extends over 15 amino acids. Germline trimming cut 4 bases from V and 5 bases from J; bases unmatched to any gene: 9. CDR1 is GTSNPN, CDR2 SVGIG, per germline (reference sequence). CDR3: CAWIAPGQGIDTQYF. DNA of the CDR3: TGTGCCTGGATTGCACCGGGACAGGGGATAGATACGCAGTATTTT. Using reference TRBV30 and TRBJ2-3 for the parts outside the CDR3, the full variable domain is SQTIHQWPATLVQPVGSPLSLECTVEGTSNPNLYWYRQAAGRGLQLLFYSVGIGQISSEVPQNLSASRPQDRQFILSSKKLLLSDSGFYLCAWIAPGQGIDTQYFGPGTRLTVL.

This clone was seen a single time. CDR3 coding DNA: TGTGCCAGCAGCCCCGGGTTTAACAATGAGCAGTTCTTC. Its protein is CASSPGFNNEQFF. The gene calls are TRBV11-2 and TRBJ2-1; D is unresolved. V lost 5 bases and J 5 bases, leaving 10 bases between the germline ends. The V gene's germline CDR1 is SGHAT and CDR2 FQNNGV. CDR3 length: 13 amino acids.

The chain links TRBV29-1 to TRBJ1-2; a weak D match, TRBD1 (6 bases). The germline V gene has CDR1 SQVTM and CDR2 ANQGSEA. V was pared by 2 bases and J by 8 bases, with 15 bases between. There are 13 residues in the CDR3. CDR3 sequence (DNA): TGCAGCGTTGAAACACAGGGAGCCGGGGGCTACACCTTC. Translating gives CSVETQGAGGYTF.

The CDR3 loop is CAWSGGVQYF. The CDR3 region has the DNA TGTGCCTGGAGCGGGGGTGTACAGTACTTC. The chain uses TRBV30 and TRBJ2-7, with D possibly TRBD2 on 6 matching bases. The CDR3 is 10 residues long. Germline V gene sequence: CDR1 GTSNPN, CDR2 SVGIG (reference sequence). The V end was cut by 3 bases, the J end by 10 bases, with 10 bases between.

The table lists this clone with a count of one. The chain uses TRBV11-3 and TRBJ1-1; no clear D gene. Germline-derived CDR1 and CDR2 are SGHNT and YENEEA. The CDR3 consists of 12 residues. V was shortened by 0 bases and J by 9 bases, with 8 bases between the two germline ends. CDR3 coding DNA: TGTGCCAGCAGCTTAGATCGAGGCAAAGCTTTCTTT. This sequence encodes CASSLDRGKAFF.

This clone was observed a single time. V and J are TRBV27 and TRBJ2-2; no clear D. This CDR3 comprises 13 residues. Per the germline V gene, CDR1 is MNHEY and CDR2 is SMNVEV (reference sequence). With 6 bases removed from V and 4 bases from J, the gap between germline ends came to 9 bases. The CDR3 DNA reads as TGTGCCAGCAGATATATCGTCACCGGGGAGCTGTTTTTT. Its protein product is CASRYIVTGELFF.

This chain links TRBV28 with TRBJ2-7, with D hard to call. CDR3 length: 13 residues. Per the germline V gene, CDR1 is MDHEN and CDR2 is SYDVKM. V lost 6 bases, J lost 5 bases, and 14 bases lay in between. CDR3 bases: TGTGCCAGCAGCTTGACAAGAGCGAACGAGCAGTACTTC. This translates into CASSLTRANEQYF.

This rearrangement joins TRBV6-6 to TRBJ2-7; maybe TRBD2 (6 bases). The CDR3 has 13 amino acids. Trimming left V 4 bases short and J 4 bases short, with 11 bases between. Per the germline V gene, CDR1 is MNHNY and CDR2 is SVGAGI (reference sequence). CDR3 in amino acids: CASSLTSWYEQYF. In nucleotides, the CDR3 is TGTGCCAGCAGTTTGACTAGTTGGTACGAGCAGTACTTC.

The chain uses TRBV11-2 and TRBJ1-5; D remains unclear. Germline V gene sequence: CDR1 SGHAT, CDR2 FQNNGV. The V end lost 1 base, the J end lost 2 bases, and 6 bases lay between the germline ends. The CDR3 length is 14 residues. CDR3 sequence: CASSLGEGNQPQHF. The DNA for the CDR3 is TGTGCCAGCAGCTTAGGGGAGGGCAATCAGCCCCAGCATTTT.